The 8 T cell receptor beta chains given below trace back to one sample, sequenced in a study of neoadjuvant nivolumab and ipilimumab in lung cancer. Sequenced by immunoSEQ multiplex PCR; TCRdb stores in-frame clones only, minus some. The sample includes about 17,000 clones, less than 85% of them seen just once. The input for sequencing was tumor tissue, taken after neoadjuvant nivolumab, alone or with ipilimumab, at or shortly before surgery. These receptors were obtained from an adult with non-small cell lung cancer.

The chain couples TRBV5-1 to TRBJ1-1; D gene uncertain. The CDR3 contains 13 residues. With 4 bases removed from V and 1 base from J, the gap between germline ends came to 8 bases. Germline assignment: CDR1 SGHRS and CDR2 YFSETQ. The CDR3 loop reads CASSTDGNTEAFF. In nucleotides, the CDR3 is TGCGCCAGCAGCACCGACGGGAACACTGAAGCTTTCTTT. Based on the CDR3 plus reference TRBV5-1 and TRBJ1-1, the full variable domain is KAGVTQTPRYLIKTRGQQVTLSCSPISGHRSVSWYQQTPGQGLQFLFEYFSETQRNKGNFPGRFSGRQFSNSRSEMNVSTLELGDSALYLCASSTDGNTEAFFGQGTRLTVV.

V and J are TRBV7-2 and TRBJ2-7, with 7 bases fitting TRBD1. V trimming: 0 bases; J trimming: 2 bases; junction bases outside the gene matches: 7. Per germline, CDR1 SGHTA and CDR2 FQGNSA. The CDR3 length is 16 residues. The CDR3 coding sequence is TGTGCCAGCAGCTTAGCGACCGGGACAGCAGCCTACGAGCAGTACTTC. Encoded protein: CASSLATGTAAYEQYF.

In its sample, this clone was seen once. The chain uses TRBV7-2 and TRBJ2-3, with TRBD1 as a possible D gene (5 bases). Trimming left V 2 bases short and J 4 bases short, with 10 bases between. There are 14 residues in the CDR3. CDR1 is SGHTA, CDR2 FQGNSA, per germline. The CDR3 nucleotides are TGTGCCAGCAGCTTAACGTCAGGGTCAGATACGCAGTATTTT. It translates to CASSLTSGSDTQYF.

V gene TRBV2 combines with J gene TRBJ1-2; TRBD1 might be the D (5 bases). CDR1 and CDR2 (germline): SNHLY, FYNNEI. The CDR3 runs 12 residues. V was trimmed by 6 bases and J by 1 base, leaving 6 bases between them. CDR3: CASRDINYGYTF. CDR3 DNA sequence: TGTGCCAGCAGGGACATTAACTATGGCTACACCTTC.

The chain is built from TRBV6-5 and TRBJ2-1, with TRBD2 identical over 10 bases. V lost 5 bases to trimming and J lost 7 bases; unmatched junction nucleotides: 8. The CDR3 runs to 15 residues. The germline gives CDR1 MNHEY, CDR2 SVGAGI. CDR3 residues: CASSASGGARNEQFF. CDR3 DNA: TGTGCCAGCAGTGCCAGCGGGGGGGCAAGGAATGAGCAGTTCTTC.

The rearrangement links TRBV5-4 to TRBJ1-4, with D possibly being TRBD1 (5 bases). This CDR3 is built from 14 residues. Germline assignment: CDR1 SGHNT and CDR2 YYREEE (reference sequence). The V end was cut by 1 base, the J end by 6 bases, with 10 bases between. CDR3 amino acids: CASSLSSGDEKLFF. In DNA, the CDR3 is TGTGCCAGCAGCTTGTCATCGGGGGATGAAAAACTGTTTTTT.

The V call is TRBV7-2, the J call TRBJ2-7; 13 nucleotides line up with TRBD2. The CDR3 extends over 16 amino acids. V was pared by 5 bases and J by 4 bases, with 8 bases of the junction left unmatched. CDR1 is SGHTA, CDR2 FQGNSA, per germline. CDR3 amino acids: CASSRQTSGGLYEQYF. CDR3 in DNA: TGTGCCAGCAGCCGGCAGACTAGCGGGGGGTTGTACGAGCAGTACTTC.

This clone was observed a single time. DNA for the CDR3: TGCGCCAGCAGCTTGGAGGGCCTAGAGAAAGAGACCCAGTACTTC. It yields the protein CASSLEGLEKETQYF. The chain recombines TRBV5-1 with TRBJ2-5; no definite D call. V gave up 0 bases and J gave up 3 bases, with 12 bases separating them. The germline V gene has CDR1 SGHRS and CDR2 YFSETQ. The CDR3 extends over 15 amino acids.